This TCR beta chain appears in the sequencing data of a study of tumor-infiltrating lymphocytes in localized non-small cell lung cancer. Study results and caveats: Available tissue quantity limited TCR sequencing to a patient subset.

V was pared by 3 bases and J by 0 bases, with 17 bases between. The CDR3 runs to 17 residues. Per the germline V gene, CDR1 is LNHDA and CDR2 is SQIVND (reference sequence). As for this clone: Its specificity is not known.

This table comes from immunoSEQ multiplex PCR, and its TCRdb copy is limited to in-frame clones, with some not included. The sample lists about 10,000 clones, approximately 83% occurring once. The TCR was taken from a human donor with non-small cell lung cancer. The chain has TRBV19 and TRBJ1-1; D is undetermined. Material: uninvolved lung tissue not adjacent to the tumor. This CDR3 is CASSINPSFTLNTEAFF. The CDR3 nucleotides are TGTGCCAGTAGTATCAACCCTTCCTTTACCTTGAACACTGAAGCTTTCTTT.